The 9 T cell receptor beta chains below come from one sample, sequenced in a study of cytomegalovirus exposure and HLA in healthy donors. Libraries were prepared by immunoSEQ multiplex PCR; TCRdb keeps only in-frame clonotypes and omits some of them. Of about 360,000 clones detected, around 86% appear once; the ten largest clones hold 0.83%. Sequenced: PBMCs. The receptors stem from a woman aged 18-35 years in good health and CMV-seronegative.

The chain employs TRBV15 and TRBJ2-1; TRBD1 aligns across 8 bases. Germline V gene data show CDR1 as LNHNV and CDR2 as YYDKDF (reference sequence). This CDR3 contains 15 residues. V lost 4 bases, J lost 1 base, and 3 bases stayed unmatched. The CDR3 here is CATSIDRGSYNEQFF. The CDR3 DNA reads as TGTGCCACCAGCATCGACAGGGGATCCTACAATGAGCAGTTCTTC.

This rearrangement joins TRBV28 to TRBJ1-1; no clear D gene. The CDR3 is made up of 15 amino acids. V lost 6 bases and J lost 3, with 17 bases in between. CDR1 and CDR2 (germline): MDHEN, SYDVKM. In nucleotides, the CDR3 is TGTGCCAGCAGACCACCAGACATAAGTGACACTGAAGCTTTCTTT. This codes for CASRPPDISDTEAFF.

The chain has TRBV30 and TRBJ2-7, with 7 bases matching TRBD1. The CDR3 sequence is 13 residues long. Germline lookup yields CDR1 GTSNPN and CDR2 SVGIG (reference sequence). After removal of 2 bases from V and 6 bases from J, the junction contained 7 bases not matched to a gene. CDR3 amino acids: CAWSTQQGIEQYF. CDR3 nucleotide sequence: TGTGCCTGGAGTACCCAACAGGGGATCGAGCAGTACTTC.

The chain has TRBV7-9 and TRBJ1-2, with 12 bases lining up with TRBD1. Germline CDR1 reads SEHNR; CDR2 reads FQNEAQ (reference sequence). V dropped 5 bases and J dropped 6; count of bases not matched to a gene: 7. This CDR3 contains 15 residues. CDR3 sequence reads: CASSIGTGGRDGYTF. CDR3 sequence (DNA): TGTGCCAGCAGCATCGGGACAGGGGGCCGGGATGGCTACACCTTC.

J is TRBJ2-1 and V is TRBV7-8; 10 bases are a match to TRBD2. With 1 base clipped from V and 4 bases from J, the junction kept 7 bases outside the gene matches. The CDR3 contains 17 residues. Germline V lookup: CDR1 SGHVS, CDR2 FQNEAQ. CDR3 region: CASSLGRSGRSYNEQFF. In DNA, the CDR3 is TGTGCCAGCAGCTTAGGGCGTAGCGGGAGGTCTTACAATGAGCAGTTCTTC.

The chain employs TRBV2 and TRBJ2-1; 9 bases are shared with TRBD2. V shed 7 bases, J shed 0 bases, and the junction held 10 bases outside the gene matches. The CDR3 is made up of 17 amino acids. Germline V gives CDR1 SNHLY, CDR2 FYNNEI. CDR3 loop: CASTKREVTRSYNEQFF. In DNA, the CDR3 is TGTGCCAGCACTAAGCGGGAGGTGACCCGCTCCTACAATGAGCAGTTCTTC.

DNA of the CDR3: TGTGCCAGCAGTTTAAGCAGGGGGCCCTACGAGCAGTACTTC. This sequence encodes CASSLSRGPYEQYF. The chain carries TRBV28 and TRBJ2-7; the match to TRBD1 covers 8 bases. CDR3 length equals 14 residues. With V trimmed by 2 bases and J by 2 bases, 2 bases remained unmatched. The germline gives CDR1 MDHEN, CDR2 SYDVKM.

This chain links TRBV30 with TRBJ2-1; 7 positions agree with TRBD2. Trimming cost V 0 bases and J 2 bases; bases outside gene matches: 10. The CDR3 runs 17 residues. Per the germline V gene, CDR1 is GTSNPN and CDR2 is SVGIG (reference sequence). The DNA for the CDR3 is TGTGCCTGGAGTGTACGTGGGCGGGAGAAGACCTACAATGAGCAGTTCTTC. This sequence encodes CAWSVRGREKTYNEQFF.

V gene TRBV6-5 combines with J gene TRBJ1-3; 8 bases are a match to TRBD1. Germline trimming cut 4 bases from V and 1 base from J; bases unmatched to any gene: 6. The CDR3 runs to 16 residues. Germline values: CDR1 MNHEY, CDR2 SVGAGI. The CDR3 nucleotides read TGTGCCAGCAGTTCCCGCAGGACAGGGTCTGGAAACACCATATATTTT. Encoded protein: CASSSRRTGSGNTIYF.